The 24 T cell receptor beta chains given below trace back to one sample, sequenced in a study of shared clonotypes between healthy human individuals (TCRdb year 2020). Library construction relied on the immunoSEQ multiplex PCR assay. The table was pulled from immuneACCESS by TCRdb, which kept in-frame rearrangements only. Such tables lose some clones; where checked, under half of the loss comes from unresolved V genes, and the rest has no known cause. A total of over 950,000 clones appear in this sample, approximately 80% of them only once. The top ten hold over 0.8% of the sample. The source material was memory CD4+ T cells from PBMCs. The sample's cell subset or site label is to be understood as: CD45RA-negative fraction. These TCRs come from a man younger than 35 in good health. Some clones in this sample may be carry-over from other donors' samples.

V gene TRBV5-5 combines with J gene TRBJ2-7; perhaps D is TRBD1 or TRBD2 (5 bases each). CDR1 and CDR2 from the germline V gene are SGHKS and YYEKEE (reference sequence). V gave up 4 bases and J gave up 3 bases, with 11 bases separating them. The CDR3 is 13 amino acids. The CDR3 DNA reads as TGTGCCAGCAGCCGCCCGGGGCTCTACGAGCAGTACTTC. Its translation is CASSRPGLYEQYF.

The genes are TRBV27 and TRBJ2-7, with unresolved D. Trimming cost V 4 bases and J 6 bases, with 10 bases left between them. There are 12 residues in the CDR3. CDR1 and CDR2 from the germline V gene are MNHEY and SMNVEV (reference sequence). This CDR3 reads CASSSRFAEQYF. CDR3 nucleotides: TGTGCCAGCAGTTCCCGATTCGCCGAGCAGTACTTC.

With regard to this clone: Additional DNA sequences in this sample encode the identical CDR3. This sequence joins TRBV11-3 and TRBJ2-7; 11 bases line up with TRBD1. Germline V gives CDR1 SGHNT, CDR2 YENEEA. The CDR3 totals 14 residues. Unmatched junction bases numbered 4, after V lost 5 bases and J lost 4 bases. The CDR3 here is CASSPGQGAYEQYF. The CDR3 nucleotides read TGTGCCAGCAGCCCCGGACAGGGGGCTTACGAGCAGTACTTC.

The genes are TRBV28 and TRBJ2-6; no reliable D call. The CDR3 has 16 residues. Trimming shortened V by 5 bases and J by 0 bases, and 11 bases separated the two germline ends. Germline V gene data show CDR1 as MDHEN and CDR2 as SYDVKM. CDR3 sequence: CASSTPMSSGANVLTF. Written as DNA, the CDR3 is TGTGCCAGCAGTACCCCTATGTCCTCTGGGGCCAACGTCCTGACTTTC.

This clone came up a few times. J is TRBJ1-5 and V is TRBV10-3; D remains unclear. Trimming removed 1 base at V and 2 bases at J, with 24 bases between. The CDR3 covers 20 residues. Germline assignment: CDR1 ENHRY and CDR2 SYGVKD. CDR3 residues: CAISEFTIGTWDSGNQPQHF. In DNA, the CDR3 is TGTGCCATCAGTGAGTTCACGATAGGTACGTGGGATTCTGGCAATCAGCCCCAGCATTTT.

This sequence joins TRBV25-1 and TRBJ2-2; no clear D gene. Germline V gene lookup returns CDR1 MGHDK and CDR2 SYGVNS. CDR3 length: 13 residues. V was pared by 5 bases and J by 7 bases, with 11 bases between. Here the CDR3 reads CASSLPGFGELFF. The CDR3 DNA reads TGTGCCAGCAGTTTACCCGGGTTCGGGGAGCTGTTTTTT.

Regarding this clone: Compared with germline, one end of the junction differs, possibly owing to a read error. The chain's CDR3 is CASSLGGLGRFEQCF. CDR3 sequence (DNA): TGTGCCAGCAGCTTGGGGGGACTAGGGCGATTCGAGCAGTGCTTC. The chain has TRBV5-4 and TRBJ2-7; 8 positions agree with TRBD2. This CDR3 contains 15 residues. The germline gives CDR1 SGHNT, CDR2 YYREEE (reference sequence).

The chain is built from TRBV15 and TRBJ2-1; 11 nucleotides agree with TRBD2. This CDR3 contains 17 residues. The junction had 12 bases not matched to a gene; V was cut back by 5 bases and J by 6 bases. In germline, CDR1 is LNHNV, CDR2 YYDKDF (reference sequence). The chain's CDR3 is CATSPLLVAGGINEQFF. CDR3 sequence (DNA): TGTGCCACCAGCCCCCTTCTCGTAGCGGGAGGGATCAATGAGCAGTTCTTC.

This chain links TRBV19 with TRBJ2-1; 7 bases are a match to TRBD1. The CDR3 is 14 residues long. With 6 bases clipped from V and 6 bases from J, the junction kept 8 bases outside the gene matches. The germline CDR1 and CDR2 sequences are LNHDA and SQIVND (reference sequence). The CDR3 DNA reads TGTGCCAGTAGATCGACAGGGTACCCCAATGAGCAGTTCTTC. Translating gives CASRSTGYPNEQFF.

Only a few counts were recorded for this clone. J is TRBJ2-7 and V is TRBV28; tentatively, D is TRBD2 (7 bases). This CDR3 has 16 amino acids. CDR1 and CDR2 (germline): MDHEN, SYDVKM. The ends were cut back, 4 bases at V and 4 bases at J, with 20 bases in the middle. The CDR3 sequence is CASSSPTGRGVYEQYF. The CDR3 DNA sequence: TGTGCCAGCAGTTCCCCGACAGGCCGGGGGGTTTACGAGCAGTACTTC.

The chain recombines TRBV5-4 with TRBJ2-2, with a possible D match to TRBD1 (6 bases). Germline CDR1 reads SGHNT; CDR2 reads YYREEE (reference sequence). The CDR3 is 15 residues long. V lost 4 bases, J lost 4 bases, and 14 bases lay in between. The DNA for the CDR3 is TGTGCCAGCAGCCCCCCCACAGGGAGCACCGGGGAGCTGTTTTTT. Residues: CASSPPTGSTGELFF.

With regard to this clone: This may stem from a read error, because a much larger clone lies one nucleotide away. Different DNA sequences within this sample yield the same CDR3. The J gene is TRBJ1-2, the V gene TRBV11-1; 9 nucleotides line up with TRBD1. Germline CDR1 and CDR2: SGHAT and FQDESV (reference sequence). The CDR3 totals 13 residues. The CDR3 DNA sequence: TGTGCCAGCAGCCTACAGGGGGCCGACGGCTACACCTTT. Translated: CASSLQGADGYTF.

The chain recombines TRBV7-9 with TRBJ2-3, with TRBD2 as a possible D gene (5 bases). The germline V gene encodes CDR1 SEHNR and CDR2 FQNEAQ (reference sequence). This CDR3 contains 17 residues. Trimming took off 5 bases at V and 1 base at J, with 19 bases between the two ends. The CDR3, as DNA: TGTGCCAGCAGCCGCTCTTTTTCGGAGGCGGGCACAGATACGCAGTATTTT. It codes for CASSRSFSEAGTDTQYF. The full variable domain, rest sourced from reference TRBV7-9 and TRBJ2-3, is DTGVSQNPRHKITKRGQNVTFRCDPISEHNRLYWYRQTLGQGPEFLTYFQNEAQLEKSRLLSDRFSAERPKGSFSTLEIQRTEQGDSAMYLCASSRSFSEAGTDTQYFGPGTRLTVL.

In this sample, this clone turned up once. The rearrangement links TRBV7-9 to TRBJ1-2; D is uncertain. The ends were cut back, 2 bases at V and 1 base at J, with 11 bases in the middle. Germline values: CDR1 SEHNR, CDR2 FQNEAQ (reference sequence). The CDR3 has 15 amino acids. This chain's CDR3 is CASSLSREDNYGYTF. For the CDR3, the DNA is TGTGCCAGCAGCTTATCTAGGGAGGATAACTATGGCTACACCTTC.

The chain carries TRBV29-1 and TRBJ1-2, with a possible D match to TRBD1 (6 bases). V gave up 7 bases and J gave up 2 bases, with 11 bases separating them. This CDR3 is built from 12 residues. Looked up from germline, CDR1 is SQVTM and CDR2 is ANQGSEA. CDR3 amino acids: CSGWQGNYGYTF. In DNA form, the CDR3 reads TGCAGCGGATGGCAGGGGAACTATGGCTACACCTTC.

The chain joins TRBV5-6 to TRBJ1-1; D is uncertain. The CDR3 totals 16 residues. CDR1 and CDR2 from the germline V gene are SGHDT and YYEEEE. The germline V and J ends were trimmed by 6 bases and 0 bases, with 18 bases remaining between them. The CDR3 protein is CASTPRGLAMNTEAFF. CDR3 nucleotide sequence: TGTGCCAGCACCCCCCGGGGATTAGCCATGAACACTGAAGCTTTCTTT.

The V and J genes are TRBV25-1 and TRBJ2-2; possibly TRBD1 for D (6 bases). There are 15 residues in the CDR3. Trimming removed 6 bases at V and 6 bases at J, with 17 bases between. Germline CDR1 is MGHDK and CDR2 is SYGVNS. CDR3 nucleotide sequence: TGTGCCAGCAGACCCACAGGGTATGTCGCCGGGGAGCTGTTTTTT. Translated: CASRPTGYVAGELFF.

Concerning this clone itself: The same CDR3 also results from other DNA sequences found in this sample. V is TRBV5-1 and J is TRBJ2-7; D may be TRBD1 (5 bases). The CDR3 is 13 amino acids. The V gene lost 0 bases and the J gene lost 4 bases, with 8 bases spanning the gap. Germline CDR1 and CDR2: SGHRS and YFSETQ. CDR3 nucleotides: TGCGCCAGCAGCTTGGGACAGCTATACGAGCAGTACTTC. Its translation is CASSLGQLYEQYF. Full variable domain (remainder filled in from reference TRBV5-1 and TRBJ2-7): KAGVTQTPRYLIKTRGQQVTLSCSPISGHRSVSWYQQTPGQGLQFLFEYFSETQRNKGNFPGRFSGRQFSNSRSEMNVSTLELGDSALYLCASSLGQLYEQYFGPGTRLTVT.

At least ten counts were recorded for this clone. Other DNA sequences from this sample encode an identical CDR3 as well. This chain connects TRBV30 to TRBJ1-3; D not resolved. V was trimmed by 0 bases and J by 5 bases, leaving 8 bases between them. The germline V gene encodes CDR1 GTSNPN and CDR2 SVGIG (reference sequence). CDR3 length equals 13 residues. CDR3 bases: TGTGCCTGGAGTGTCAATGGACGAAACACCATATATTTT. Residues: CAWSVNGRNTIYF. Combining the CDR3 with reference TRBV30 and TRBJ1-3 gives the whole variable domain SQTIHQWPATLVQPVGSPLSLECTVEGTSNPNLYWYRQAAGRGLQLLFYSVGIGQISSEVPQNLSASRPQDRQFILSSKKLLLSDSGFYLCAWSVNGRNTIYFGEGSWLTVV.

A word on this clone: The same CDR3 also results from other DNA sequences found in this sample. The CDR3 DNA follows: TGTGCCAGCAGCTTATTAGGACATAGCACAGATACGCAGTATTTT. Translated, it gives CASSLLGHSTDTQYF. The rearrangement links TRBV7-3 to TRBJ2-3; possibly TRBD1 for D (5 bases). Germline V gene sequence: CDR1 SGHTA, CDR2 FQGTGA. The CDR3 totals 15 residues. With 2 bases removed from V and 0 bases from J, the gap between germline ends came to 9 bases.

The chain couples TRBV4-3 to TRBJ2-2; a weak D match, TRBD2 (6 bases). The ends were cut back, 4 bases at V and 4 bases at J, with 19 bases in the middle. The germline V gene encodes CDR1 LGHNA and CDR2 YSLEER. This CDR3 comprises 17 residues. The CDR3 DNA reads TGCGCCAGCAGCCTAACAGTCGGGACTCAGGGCACCGGGGAGCTGTTTTTT. It yields the protein CASSLTVGTQGTGELFF.

This sequence joins TRBV5-1 and TRBJ2-5; 8 nucleotides match TRBD1. J gave up 1 base and V 2 bases, and 7 bases lay outside the gene matches. Germline-derived CDR1 and CDR2 are SGHRS and YFSETQ. The CDR3 has 16 amino acids. The CDR3 here is CASSLQGGTLQETQYF. For the CDR3, the DNA is TGCGCCAGCAGCTTACAGGGGGGCACCCTCCAAGAGACCCAGTACTTC.

Turning to this clone: Different DNA sequences within this sample yield the same CDR3. The chain combines TRBV6-1 with TRBJ2-7; 9 nucleotides line up with TRBD2. The CDR3 has 15 amino acids. The germline CDR1 and CDR2 sequences are MNHNS and SASEGT. The V and J ends lost 3 bases and 2 bases, in that order; junction bases with no gene match: 5. The CDR3 is CASSERREGAYEQYF. DNA for the CDR3: TGTGCCAGCAGTGAGAGGCGGGAGGGGGCCTACGAGCAGTACTTC.

The rearrangement uses TRBV6-6 and TRBJ1-5; 7 nucleotides align to TRBD1. Germline V gene sequence: CDR1 MNHNY, CDR2 SVGAGI (reference sequence). CDR3 size: 15 residues. Trimming removed 6 bases from V and 5 bases from J; junction bases left unmatched: 10. CDR3 in DNA: TGTGCCAGCAGACCCCCGGGACAGAGTTATCAGCCCCAGCATTTT. Translated: CASRPPGQSYQPQHF.